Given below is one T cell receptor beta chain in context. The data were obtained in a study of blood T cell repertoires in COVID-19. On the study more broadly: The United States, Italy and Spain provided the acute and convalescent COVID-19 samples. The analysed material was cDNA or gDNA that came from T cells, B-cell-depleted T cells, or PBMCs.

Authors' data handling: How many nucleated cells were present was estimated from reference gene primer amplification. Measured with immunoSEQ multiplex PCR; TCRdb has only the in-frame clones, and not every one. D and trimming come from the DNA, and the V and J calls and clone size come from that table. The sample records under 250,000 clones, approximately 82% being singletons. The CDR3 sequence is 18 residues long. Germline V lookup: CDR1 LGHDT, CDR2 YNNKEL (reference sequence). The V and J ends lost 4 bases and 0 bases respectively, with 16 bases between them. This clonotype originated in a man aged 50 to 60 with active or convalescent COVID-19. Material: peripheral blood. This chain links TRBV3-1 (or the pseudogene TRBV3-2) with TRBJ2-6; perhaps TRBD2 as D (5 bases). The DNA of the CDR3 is TGTGCCAGCAGCCCTAGCTCGGGAAGGAGCTCTGGGGCCAACGTCCTGACTTTC. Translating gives CASSPSSGRSSGANVLTF.